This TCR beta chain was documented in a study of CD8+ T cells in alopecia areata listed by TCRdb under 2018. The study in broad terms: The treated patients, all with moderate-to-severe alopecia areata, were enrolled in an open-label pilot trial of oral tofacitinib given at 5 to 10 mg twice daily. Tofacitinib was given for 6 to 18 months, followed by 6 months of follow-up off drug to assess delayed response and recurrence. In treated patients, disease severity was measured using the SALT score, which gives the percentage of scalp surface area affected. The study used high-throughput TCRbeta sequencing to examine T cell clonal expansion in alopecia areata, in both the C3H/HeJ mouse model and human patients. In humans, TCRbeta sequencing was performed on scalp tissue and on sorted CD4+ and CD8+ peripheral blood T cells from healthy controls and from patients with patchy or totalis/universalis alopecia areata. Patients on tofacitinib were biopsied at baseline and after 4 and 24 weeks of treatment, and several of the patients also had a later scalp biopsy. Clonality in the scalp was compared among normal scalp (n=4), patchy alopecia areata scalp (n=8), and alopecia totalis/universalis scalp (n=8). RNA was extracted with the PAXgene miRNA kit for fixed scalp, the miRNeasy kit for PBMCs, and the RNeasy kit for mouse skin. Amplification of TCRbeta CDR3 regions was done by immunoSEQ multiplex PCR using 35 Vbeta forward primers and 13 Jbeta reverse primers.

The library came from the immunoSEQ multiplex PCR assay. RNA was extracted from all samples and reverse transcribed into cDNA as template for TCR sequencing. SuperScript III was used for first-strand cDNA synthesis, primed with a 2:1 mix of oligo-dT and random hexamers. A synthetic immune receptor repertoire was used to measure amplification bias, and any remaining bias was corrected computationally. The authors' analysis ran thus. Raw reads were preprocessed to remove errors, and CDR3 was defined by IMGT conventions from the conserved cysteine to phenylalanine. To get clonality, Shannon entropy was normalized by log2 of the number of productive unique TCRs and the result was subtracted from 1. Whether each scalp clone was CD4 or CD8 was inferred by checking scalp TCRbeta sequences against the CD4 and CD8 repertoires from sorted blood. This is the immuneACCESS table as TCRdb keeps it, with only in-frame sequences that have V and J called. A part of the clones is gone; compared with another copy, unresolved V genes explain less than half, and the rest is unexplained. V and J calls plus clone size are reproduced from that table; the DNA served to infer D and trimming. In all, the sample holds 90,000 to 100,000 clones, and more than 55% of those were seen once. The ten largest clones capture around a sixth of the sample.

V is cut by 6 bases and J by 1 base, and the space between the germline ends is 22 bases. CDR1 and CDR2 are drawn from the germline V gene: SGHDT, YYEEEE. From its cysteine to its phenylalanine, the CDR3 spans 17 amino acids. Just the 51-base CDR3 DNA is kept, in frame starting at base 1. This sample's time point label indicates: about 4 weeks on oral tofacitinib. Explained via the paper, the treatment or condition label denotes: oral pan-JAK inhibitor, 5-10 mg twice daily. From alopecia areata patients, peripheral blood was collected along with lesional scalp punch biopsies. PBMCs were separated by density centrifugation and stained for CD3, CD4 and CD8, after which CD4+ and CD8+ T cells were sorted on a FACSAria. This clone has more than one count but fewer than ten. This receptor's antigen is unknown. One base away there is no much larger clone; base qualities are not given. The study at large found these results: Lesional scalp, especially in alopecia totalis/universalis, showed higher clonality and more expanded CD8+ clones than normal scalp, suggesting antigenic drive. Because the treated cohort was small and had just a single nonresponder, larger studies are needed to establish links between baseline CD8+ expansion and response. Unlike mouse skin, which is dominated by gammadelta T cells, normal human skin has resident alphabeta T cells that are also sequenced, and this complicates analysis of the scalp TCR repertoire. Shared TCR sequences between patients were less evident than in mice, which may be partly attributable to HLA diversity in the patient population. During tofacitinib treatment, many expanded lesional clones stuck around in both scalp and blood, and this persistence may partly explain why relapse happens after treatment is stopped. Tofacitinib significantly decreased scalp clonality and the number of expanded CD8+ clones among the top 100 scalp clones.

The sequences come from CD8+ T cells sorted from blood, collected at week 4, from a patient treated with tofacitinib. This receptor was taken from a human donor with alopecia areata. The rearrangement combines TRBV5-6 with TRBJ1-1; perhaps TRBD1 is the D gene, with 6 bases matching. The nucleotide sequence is TGTGCCAGCACCTCATTCAGGGGCGCCGCAGAGAACACTGAAGCTTTCTTT. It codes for CASTSFRGAAENTEAFF.